The TCR beta chain under discussion was sequenced for a study of T cells in tumors after PD-1 blockade. About the study: Either cemiplimab 350 mg every 2 weeks or pembrolizumab 200 mg every 3 weeks was given. During anti-PD-1 treatment, some patients continued daily vismodegib 150 mg.

Study-wide results and caveats: Peripheral recruitment is suggested, as some novel exhausted tumor clones were in pre-treatment blood.

Profiling relied on immunoSEQ multiplex PCR, and the TCRdb table lists in-frame clones only, not all of them. The data show around 25,000 clones, roughly four fifths seen once. Genomic DNA template from tumor biopsies or peripheral blood, 616 ng to 6,004 ng input. Trimming took 2 bases from V and 2 from J, leaving 10 bases between them. The CDR3 sequence is 14 residues long. Germline V gene data show CDR1 as GTSNPN and CDR2 as SVGIG (reference sequence). On this clone itself: Its target is unknown. This specimen includes other DNA sequences encoding the same CDR3.

The sample consisted of PBMCs, taken after anti-PD-1 treatment. This clonotype originated in a human donor with basal cell carcinoma. The V call is TRBV30, the J call TRBJ1-5; TRBD1 might be the D (5 bases). The CDR3 nucleotides are TGTGCCTGGAGTCGGGACCTGGGCAATCAGCCCCAGCATTTT. Translating gives CAWSRDLGNQPQHF.